This TCR beta chain is drawn from a study of T cells in Graves' hyperthyroidism and ophthalmopathy (dated by TCRdb to the late 2010s). The study in broad terms: Peripheral blood samples were taken at the time of initial diagnosis, prior to any treatment. To identify distinguishing TCR V-J signatures, a discovery cohort of some 99 patients was used, comprising roughly 45 with Graves' ophthalmopathy and some 57 with stable Graves' hyperthyroidism. Prospective prediction of ophthalmopathy was tested in an independent validation cohort of fewer than 20 hyperthyroidism patients and 15 to 17 patients who later progressed to ophthalmopathy. The 85 to 100 discovery patients were randomly split 7:3 into training and test sets. Thyroid tissue and blood T-cell repertoires from six Graves' hyperthyroidism patients were also compared in the study. Following sampling, methimazole starting at 30 mg daily was given to hyperthyroidism patients, and high-dose intravenous methylprednisolone was given to ophthalmopathy patients. TCR Vbeta CDR3 sequencing of approximately 140 peripheral blood samples (over 40 ophthalmopathy, about 80 hyperthyroidism and roughly 17 progressor patients) is reported in the paper.

Remarks on this clonotype: The antigen it binds to is not known. Base qualities are not provided; no much larger clone lies one nucleotide away.

The TCR beta CDR3 regions were amplified from the RNA transcripts. A first-round RT-PCR of the TCR CDR3 used the HTBI primer set with the Qiagen OneStep RT-PCR kit. Libraries were constructed in a second round of multiplex PCR, after which size selection and purification were performed. Libraries were sequenced paired-end with 100 bp reads on an Illumina HiSeq2000. The authors' analysis ran thus. SOAPnuke was used to process the raw data, throwing out any read that contained adapters or uncalled bases, had a mean Phred below 15, or lacked an exact constant-primer or identifier match. High-quality paired reads were merged with COPE v1.2.5, and unique nucleotide sequences were defined as clonotypes. Clonotypes were aligned to IMGT TRBV, TRBD and TRBJ reference segments using MiTCR v1.1. The analysis included only V-J combinations with a frequency above 0.0001, which together covered roughly 99% of the repertoires. A TCS score was defined as the ratio of F50 (clonal expansion) to E x V (chaos), with BLOSUM62-based TCRdist applied between CDR3 peptides within each V-J. Welch's t-statistics and random forest reduced 514 V-J features to 13, which were used in a naive Bayes classifier (R e1071). Thyroid-blood repertoire similarity was quantified with the Morisita-Horn index. TCRdb took the public reads, trimmed them with fastp at Q25, ran MiXCR for clone calling and kept in-frame beta chains. One record per CDR3 amino acid sequence lists the most common genes and DNA. These V and J calls are TCRdb output, not the study's own analysis. For this sample there are nearly 750,000 distinct CDR3 sequences; just over 35% appear just once. The ten top clones hold 30% to 40% of the sample.

What the research found in general, with its limitations: Ophthalmopathy was separated from stable hyperthyroidism by a 13 V-J signature model, with just over 85% sensitivity and around 81% specificity obtained in cross-validation and 80%/75% obtained in testing. Blood samples also contained most of the expanded thyroid clonotypes (frequency above 0.001), which suggests that blood repertoires may reflect thyroid immune responses. Sample size was not statistically predetermined, and investigators were not blinded to group allocation. In validation, the model predicted progression to ophthalmopathy a median of 6.5 months before onset, with 65% to 71% sensitivity and just under 75% specificity.

As encoded in the germline V gene, CDR1 is SGHTA while CDR2 is FQGNSA. The CDR3 holds 15 amino acids from the cysteine to the phenylalanine. CDR3 DNA only is kept here, 45 bases in frame from base 1. V loses 1 base, J loses 3 bases, and the germline ends lie 13 bases apart. Stable Graves' hyperthyroidism was defined as the absence of progression to ophthalmopathy over 18 months of follow-up. Hyperthyroidism patients were newly diagnosed, with disease duration under 2 months, and aged 18 to 65 years. Any patient with an uncontrolled infection, another autoimmune disease, pregnancy or lactation was excluded. Diagnoses were based on clinical symptoms, serum thyroxine and TRAb, thyroid ultrasound and orbital computed tomography. PBMCs were separated from approximately 10 ml of fresh peripheral blood using Ficoll-Paque density gradient centrifugation. Trizol reagent was used to extract total RNA, and RNA quality was then checked on an Agilent 2100 Bioanalyzer.

Sequencing was done on a sample of blood. The rearrangement joined TRBV7-2 to TRBJ2-7; the D gene cannot be named for sure. The TCR sequence derives from a woman in her 40s with Graves' hyperthyroidism. The CDR3 loop reads CASSLEQIYGYEQYF. The nucleotide sequence is given as TGTGCCAGCAGCTTAGAACAGATCTATGGCTACGAGCAGTACTTC.